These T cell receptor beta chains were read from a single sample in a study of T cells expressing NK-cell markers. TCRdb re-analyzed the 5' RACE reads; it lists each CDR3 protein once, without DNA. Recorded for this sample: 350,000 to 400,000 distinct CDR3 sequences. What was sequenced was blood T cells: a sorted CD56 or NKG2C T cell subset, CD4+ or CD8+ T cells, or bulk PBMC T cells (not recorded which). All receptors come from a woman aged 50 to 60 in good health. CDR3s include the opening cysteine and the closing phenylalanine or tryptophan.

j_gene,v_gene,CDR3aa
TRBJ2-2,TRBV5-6,CASTLGVTQGSTGELFF
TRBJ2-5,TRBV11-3,CASSLDLEETQYF
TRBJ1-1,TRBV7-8,CASSLGDRVKGTEAFF
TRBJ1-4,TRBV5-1,CASSIGRGTNEKLFF
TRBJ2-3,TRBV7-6,CASSLSPSSTDTQYF
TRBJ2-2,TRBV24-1,CATSDNRGRITGELFF
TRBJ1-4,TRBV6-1,CASRRTASNEKLFF
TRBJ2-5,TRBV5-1,CASSLYGTSGKETQYF
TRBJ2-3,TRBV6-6,CASSDPDTDTQYF
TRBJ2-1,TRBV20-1,CSARKASAKTNEQFF
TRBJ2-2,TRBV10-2,CASLVPSPNTGELFF
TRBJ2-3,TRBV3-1,CASSRPLGPTKDTQYF
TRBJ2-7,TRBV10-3,CASGTGDREQYF
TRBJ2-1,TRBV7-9,CASSFSGTSSYNEQFF
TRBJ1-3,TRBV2,CASSDFRGPSGNTIYF
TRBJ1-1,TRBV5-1,CASTLAENTEAFF
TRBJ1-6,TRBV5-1,CASSLAPHREPHF
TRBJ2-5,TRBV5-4,CASTGGDYIKETQYF
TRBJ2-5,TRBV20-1,CSASGGVRGQYF
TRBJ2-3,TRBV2,CASSDSADTQYF
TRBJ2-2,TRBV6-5,CASSLRGPNTGELFF
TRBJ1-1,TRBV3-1,CASSQVTGGRDTEAFF
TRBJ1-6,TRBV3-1,CASSHRGGRSPLHF
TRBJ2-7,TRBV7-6,CASSLEGLAGFEQYF
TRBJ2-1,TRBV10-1,CATSSGRSEQFF
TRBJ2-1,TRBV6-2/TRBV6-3,CASSYSKRLGTNYNEQFF
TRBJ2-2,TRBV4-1,CASSHPGLANTGELFF